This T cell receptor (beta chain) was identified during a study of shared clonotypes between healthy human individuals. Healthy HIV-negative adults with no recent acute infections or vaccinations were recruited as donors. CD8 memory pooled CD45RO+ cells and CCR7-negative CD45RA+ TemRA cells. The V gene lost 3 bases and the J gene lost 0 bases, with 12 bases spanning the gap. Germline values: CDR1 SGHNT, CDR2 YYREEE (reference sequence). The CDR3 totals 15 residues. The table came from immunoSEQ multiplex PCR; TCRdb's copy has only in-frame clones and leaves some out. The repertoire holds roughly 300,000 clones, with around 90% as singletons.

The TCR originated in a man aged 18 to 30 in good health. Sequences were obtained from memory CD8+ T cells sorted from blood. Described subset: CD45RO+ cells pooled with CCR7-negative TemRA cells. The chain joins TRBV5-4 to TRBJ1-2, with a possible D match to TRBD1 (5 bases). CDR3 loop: CASSYDSLANYGYTF. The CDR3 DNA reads TGTGCCAGCAGCTACGACAGTTTAGCTAACTATGGCTACACCTTC.